These 18 T cell receptor beta chains share one sample of origin, sequenced in a study of early T cells in non-severe SARS-CoV-2 infection. MiXCR, run by TCRdb on the 5' RACE reads, gives a single entry per CDR3 protein. The sample lists tens of thousands of distinct CDR3 sequences, 13% occurring once. Sequenced material: whole blood. The receptors shown here come from an adult who was a healthcare worker with PCR-confirmed SARS-CoV-2 infection or an uninfected control (not recorded which).

Written as DNA, the CDR3 is TGTGCCAGCAGCGTAGGCGGGACGACCTACGAGCAGTACTTC. Translated, it gives CASSVGGTTYEQYF. The V call is TRBV9, the J call TRBJ2-7; D is perhaps TRBD2 (6 bases). The V end was cut by 0 bases, the J end by 2 bases, with 9 bases between. The CDR3 runs 14 residues. Germline V lookup: CDR1 SGDLS, CDR2 YYNGEE.

This clonotype has at least ten counts. Being one base from a much bigger clone, this may be a read error. The rearrangement links TRBV14 to TRBJ1-2, with no clear D. V lost 0 bases and J lost 8, with 10 bases in between. CDR1 and CDR2 from the germline V gene are SGHDN and FVKESK. The CDR3 length is 13 residues. The CDR3 DNA sequence: TGTGCCAGCAGCCAAGATCGCGTTGAAGGCTACACCTTC. It translates to CASSQDRVEGYTF.

This clonotype has a handful of counts. The chain employs TRBV12-3 or TRBV12-4 and TRBJ1-5; D gene unclear. This CDR3 is 14 amino acids long. Deletions cut 0 bases from V and 2 bases from J, with 5 bases between. The CDR3 is CASSLASGNQPQHF. CDR3 DNA sequence: TGTGCCAGCAGTTTAGCCAGCGGCAATCAGCCCCAGCATTTT.

This clonotype was counted between two and nine times. The rearrangement uses TRBV20-1 and TRBJ1-2; D uncertain. This CDR3 has 11 amino acids. Germline values: CDR1 DFQATT, CDR2 SNEGSKA (reference sequence). V lost 1 base, J lost 7 bases, and 7 bases lay in between. In DNA, the CDR3 is TGCAGTGCTAGAGCCAATAGTGGCTACACCTTC. Translating it yields CSARANSGYTF.

The V and J genes are TRBV10-3 and TRBJ2-7; 9 positions match TRBD2. Per germline, CDR1 ENHRY and CDR2 SYGVKD. V was clipped by 0 bases and J by 5 bases; unmatched bases: 5. The CDR3 has 15 residues. CDR3 loop: CAISESVAGGHEQYF. The DNA of the CDR3 is TGTGCCATCAGTGAGTCTGTGGCGGGAGGGCACGAGCAGTACTTC.

The genes are TRBV28 and TRBJ2-5, with 7 bases lining up with TRBD1. Germline assignment: CDR1 MDHEN and CDR2 SYDVKM. With V trimmed by 6 bases and J by 6 bases, 16 bases remained unmatched. The CDR3 runs 16 residues. The CDR3 DNA reads TGTGCCAGCAGCCGACATCCCGGACAGGTTAGGAAGACCCAGTACTTC. It yields the protein CASSRHPGQVRKTQYF.

The chain joins TRBV19 to TRBJ2-1; TRBD2 might be the D (5 bases). Looked up from germline, CDR1 is LNHDA and CDR2 is SQIVND (reference sequence). V was cut by 3 bases and J by 6 bases, with 12 bases left in between. This CDR3 is built from 14 residues. Written as DNA, the CDR3 is TGTGCCAGTAGTATGGGAGCCTACCCCAATGAGCAGTTCTTC. It codes for CASSMGAYPNEQFF. The variable domain in full, completed from reference TRBV19 and TRBJ2-1, reads DGGITQSPKYLFRKEGQNVTLSCEQNLNHDAMYWYRQDPGQGLRLIYYSQIVNDFQKGDIAEGYSVSREKKESFPLTVTSAQKNPTAFYLCASSMGAYPNEQFFGPGTRLTVL.

There are a few counts of this clonotype. This sequence joins TRBV7-9 and TRBJ2-1; 11 nucleotides line up with TRBD2. The ends lost 3 bases at V and 5 bases at J; junction bases unmatched: 3. Germline CDR1 and CDR2: SEHNR and FQNEAQ (reference sequence). The CDR3 extends over 15 amino acids. The CDR3 DNA reads TGTGCCAGCAGCTTGGGGACTAGCGGACACAATGAGCAGTTCTTC. Protein sequence: CASSLGTSGHNEQFF.

J is TRBJ1-1 and V is TRBV28; no clear D. The germline V gene encodes CDR1 MDHEN and CDR2 SYDVKM. This CDR3 contains 11 residues. The CDR3 DNA reads TGTGCGGTTGACGATAGAACTGAAGCTTTCTTT. Translating gives CAVDDRTEAFF.

The sample holds a few counts of this clonotype. The DNA of the CDR3 is TGTGCCAGCAGTTTATTTTCGGCGGGAAGCACAGATACGCAGTATTTT. This sequence encodes CASSLFSAGSTDTQYF. The chain recombines TRBV28 with TRBJ2-3; tentatively, D is TRBD2 (6 bases). CDR3 size: 16 residues. Trimming pared 1 base from V and 0 bases from J, leaving 11 bases between. Germline lookup yields CDR1 MDHEN and CDR2 SYDVKM.

The chain joins TRBV5-1 to TRBJ2-1; unclear D gene. This CDR3 contains 12 residues. Trimming stripped 2 bases from V and 8 bases from J, with 8 bases between. Germline V gene data show CDR1 as SGHRS and CDR2 as YFSETQ. Here the CDR3 reads CASSFSGYEQFF. CDR3 DNA sequence: TGCGCCAGCAGCTTTTCTGGGTATGAGCAGTTCTTC.

The CDR3 DNA reads TGTGCCAGCAGCCCGTGGACAGGGCTCGACACAGATACGCAGTATTTT. This encodes CASSPWTGLDTDTQYF. The chain combines TRBV7-9 with TRBJ2-3; 8 bases match TRBD1. V shed 5 bases, J shed 2 bases, and the junction held 9 bases outside the gene matches. Per germline, CDR1 SEHNR and CDR2 FQNEAQ (reference sequence). The CDR3 is made up of 16 amino acids.

This clonotype has only a few counts. This sequence joins TRBV11-2 and TRBJ2-2, with D possibly TRBD1 on 5 matching bases. The CDR3 consists of 14 residues. V was clipped by 5 bases and J by 3 bases, with 10 bases between them. Germline CDR1 and CDR2: SGHAT and FQNNGV. The CDR3 region is CASSGASYTGELFF. The CDR3 bases are TGTGCCAGCAGCGGGGCCTCATACACCGGGGAGCTGTTTTTT.

The chain links TRBV6-4 to TRBJ2-1; D not certain. V was trimmed by 6 bases and J by 6 bases, leaving 15 bases between them. Germline loops: CDR1 MRHNA, CDR2 SNTAGT. This CDR3 region has 14 residues. The CDR3 coding sequence is TGTGCCAGCAGCCTCGACCATACGGGCAATGAGCAGTTCTTC. It yields the protein CASSLDHTGNEQFF.

Note on this clonotype: Compared with germline, one end of the junction differs, possibly owing to a read error. The V and J genes are TRBV30 and TRBJ2-1, with D possibly being TRBD1 (5 bases). The CDR3 is 14 amino acids. CDR1 is GTSNPN, CDR2 SVGIG, per germline (reference sequence). The CDR3, as DNA: TGTGCCTGGAGTGTAGGGGCGGTCTACACTGAGCAGTTCTTC. This codes for CAWSVGAVYTEQFF. The complete variable domain, with remaining parts taken from reference TRBV30 and TRBJ2-1, reads SQTIHQWPATLVQPVGSPLSLECTVEGTSNPNLYWYRQAAGRGLQLLFYSVGIGQISSEVPQNLSASRPQDRQFILSSKKLLLSDSGFYLCAWSVGAVYTEQFFGPGTRLTVL.

This clonotype was counted only a few times. This chain connects TRBV28 to TRBJ2-7; 9 bases are a match to TRBD1. CDR3 length: 14 amino acids. Germline V gene sequence: CDR1 MDHEN, CDR2 SYDVKM. V was clipped by 7 bases and J by 3 bases; unmatched bases: 7. The CDR3 DNA follows: TGTGCCAGCACCCCGGGACAGGGACACTACGAGCAGTACTTC. Its protein product is CASTPGQGHYEQYF. The full variable domain, completed using reference TRBV28 and TRBJ2-7, is DVKVTQSSRYLVKRTGEKVFLECVQDMDHENMFWYRQDPGLGLRLIYFSYDVKMKEKGDIPEGYSVSREKKERFSLILESASTNQTSMYLCASTPGQGHYEQYFGPGTRLTVT.

The CDR3 DNA reads TGTGCCAGCAGTGTTTTAGCGGGAGGTCCAGATACGCAGTATTTT. It is translated as CASSVLAGGPDTQYF. This rearrangement joins TRBV6-4 to TRBJ2-3, with TRBD2 identical over 10 bases. CDR1 MRHNA and CDR2 SNTAGT come from the germline V gene. The CDR3 has 15 amino acids. J lost 4 bases, V lost 4 bases, and 5 bases had no gene match.

Only one count was recorded for this clonotype. The chain carries TRBV25-1 and TRBJ2-3; no clear D. The CDR3 is made up of 14 amino acids. The ends were cut back, 0 bases at V and 6 bases at J, with 10 bases in the middle. CDR1 and CDR2 (germline): MGHDK, SYGVNS. In DNA, the CDR3 is TGTGCCAGCAGTGAATATAGTGAGCTGGATACGCAGTATTTT. This translates into CASSEYSELDTQYF.